This TCR beta chain appears in the sequencing data of a study of T cells in Graves' hyperthyroidism and ophthalmopathy. The CDR3 contains 13 residues. CDR1 LGHDT and CDR2 YNNKEL come from the germline V gene (reference sequence). Trimming pared 1 base from V and 6 bases from J, leaving 7 bases between. The study defined stable Graves' hyperthyroidism as no ophthalmopathy progression within 18 months. Each diagnosis was grounded in clinical symptoms, serum thyroxine and TRAb, thyroid ultrasound, and orbital computed tomography. In its sample, this clonotype was seen a few times. Using RNA transcripts as the source, TCR beta CDR3 regions were amplified. Initially, a first-round RT-PCR of the TCR CDR3 employed the HTBI primer set. MiXCR, run by TCRdb on the multiplex PCR reads, gives a single entry per CDR3 protein. The table lists fewer than 800,000 distinct CDR3 sequences, roughly 15% of them singletons.

Sequenced material: blood. The sequence was obtained from a man aged 18 to 29 with Graves' hyperthyroidism. This chain uses TRBV3-1 with TRBJ2-1; D uncertain. CDR3: CASSQVGPNEQFF. The CDR3 DNA reads as TGTGCCAGCAGCCAAGTAGGCCCCAATGAGCAGTTCTTC.